This is a list of T cell receptor beta chains from one sample in a study of T cell responses to AZD1222 COVID-19 vaccine. Profiled with immunoSEQ multiplex PCR; TCRdb holds only in-frame clones, not every one. The data show 89,000 or so clones, with around 83% seen just once and 4.5% to 7% held by the top ten. The specimen was peripheral blood, collected 28 days after the second AZD1222 dose. All receptors come from an adult who received the AZD1222 COVID-19 vaccine. CDR3s include the opening cysteine and the closing phenylalanine or tryptophan. A D gene is named only where the DNA matches it firmly. Clone size is not always given. Where it is, it says once, few, many or a class for expanded clones.

V	size	J	D	CDR3	DNA
TRBV5-1	NA	TRBJ2-7	NA	CASSLRGGGEQYF	TGCGCCAGCAGCTTGAGGGGGGGTGGCGAGCAGTACTTC
TRBV7-2	NA	TRBJ1-1	NA	CASSSGVNTEAFF	TGTGCCAGCAGCTCCGGCGTCAACACTGAAGCTTTCTTT
TRBV5-4	NA	TRBJ2-2	NA	CASSLGQLGGELFF	TGTGCCAGCAGCTTAGGGCAGCTGGGGGGGGAGCTGTTTTTT
TRBV6-1	NA	TRBJ2-7	TRBD1	CASSARTGKSSYEQYF	TGTGCCAGCAGTGCGCGGACAGGGAAGAGCTCCTACGAGCAGTACTTC
TRBV28	NA	TRBJ2-7	TRBD1	CASSFPRQGAHEQYF	TGTGCCAGCAGTTTCCCCAGACAGGGGGCCCACGAGCAGTACTTC
TRBV29-1	NA	TRBJ2-7	TRBD2	CSVSQLAGRPYEQYF	TGCAGCGTTTCCCAGTTAGCGGGGCGGCCCTACGAGCAGTACTTC
TRBV5-1	NA	TRBJ1-2	NA	CASSVGGTTDYGYTF	TGCGCCAGCAGCGTGGGGGGGACCACGGACTATGGCTACACCTTC
TRBV6-5	once	TRBJ1-5	TRBD1	CASSHDREFQPQHF	TGTGCCAGCAGCCACGACAGGGAGTTTCAGCCCCAGCATTTT
TRBV29-1	NA	TRBJ2-7	NA	CSARKDRTNYEQYF	TGCAGCGCCCGAAAGGACAGGACTAACTACGAGCAGTACTTC
TRBV3-1/TRBV3-2	NA	TRBJ2-1	NA	CASSQGSLGFGEQFF	TGTGCCAGCAGCCAAGGGTCCCTCGGATTTGGTGAGCAGTTCTTC